This T cell receptor beta chain derives from a study of CD8 T cells in Susac syndrome. Sequencing of TCR beta was performed on blood CD8+ T cells and on blood CD4+ T cells. The multiple sclerosis control cohort comprised treatment-naive individuals presenting with stable or active relapsing-remitting disease. The TEMRA cells underwent FACS enrichment, while the CD8+ and CD4+ T cells underwent negative isolation. The RNA, about 0.45 to 1 ug, was put through reverse transcription using random hexamers. TCR beta CDR3 was amplified by immunoSEQ covering 54 Vbeta and 13 Jbeta. In TCRdb, the immunoSEQ multiplex PCR reads were re-called with MiXCR into one record per CDR3 protein. The data hold fewer than 350,000 distinct CDR3 sequences, with 85% observed a single time. Germline V gene sequence: CDR1 DFQATT, CDR2 SNEGSKA (reference sequence). Unmatched junction bases numbered 13, after V lost 0 bases and J lost 5 bases. The CDR3 has 16 amino acids.

This clonotype was seen only once. Sequencing used CD8+ T cells from PBMCs. The rearrangement joins TRBV20-1 to TRBJ2-7; 7 bases map to TRBD2. The receptor was derived from a human donor with multiple sclerosis. CDR3 nucleotide sequence: TGCAGTGCTAGAGATAAGGTGGGGCTAGCGGCCCACGAGCAGTACTTC. Translating gives CSARDKVGLAAHEQYF.